This TCR beta chain comes out of a study of shared clonotypes between healthy human individuals. Memory CD4+ cells were the fraction left after CD45RA+ naive selection. Comment on this clone: As yet, its antigen is unknown.

Profiling relied on immunoSEQ multiplex PCR, and the TCRdb table lists in-frame clones only, not all of them. The sample lists around 1.5 million clones, 98% seen once, with 0.45% in the top ten. The CDR3 is made up of 19 amino acids. Germline V lookup: CDR1 SGDLS, CDR2 YYNGEE. Trimming cost V 3 bases and J 1 base; bases outside gene matches: 11. Study results and limitations: Richness estimates generally favored naive over memory subsets.

The sequence was obtained from a man between 25 and 39 years old in good health. Sample: naive CD4+ T cells sorted from blood. Subset here: CD45RA+ positively selected. V usage is TRBV9 and J usage is TRBJ2-2, with 11 bases matching TRBD2. The CDR3 sequence: CASSASIAGGLGNTGELFF. The CDR3 DNA reads as TGTGCCAGCAGCGCCTCGATAGCGGGAGGGTTAGGGAACACCGGGGAGCTGTTTTTT.